The 9 T cell receptor beta chains presented below share a single source sample, sequenced in a study of control samples from healthy donors and cancer patients. Using immunoSEQ multiplex PCR, the repertoire was profiled, and TCRdb retains in-frame clones only, with some absent. This table has about 49,000 clones, approximately 86% appearing once. Input material: PBMCs. The receptor set was obtained from a woman aged 50 to 60 with lung cancer.

Only one count was recorded for this clone. The V and J genes are TRBV4-3 and TRBJ2-3; D not certain. V dropped 2 bases and J dropped 2 bases, with 11 bases sitting between them. CDR3 length: 15 amino acids. Germline CDR1 is LGHNA and CDR2 is YSLEER. The CDR3 here is CASSQRNSNTDTQYF. The DNA of the CDR3 is TGCGCCAGCAGCCAAAGAAACAGTAACACAGATACGCAGTATTTT.

This clone was recorded a few times. The chain links TRBV3-1 (or the pseudogene TRBV3-2) to TRBJ1-3; D is undetermined. Trimming removed 4 bases at V and 4 bases at J, with 14 bases between. The CDR3 is 15 residues long. Germline V gives CDR1 LGHDT, CDR2 YNNKEL (reference sequence). CDR3 sequence: CASSPPFAGGNTIYF. The CDR3 nucleotides read TGTGCCAGCAGCCCCCCCTTTGCAGGAGGAAACACCATATATTTT.

This chain uses TRBV18 with TRBJ1-2, with unresolved D. This CDR3 comprises 14 residues. The V and J ends lost 2 bases and 0 bases respectively, with 7 bases between them. CDR1 and CDR2 (germline): KGHSH, LQKENI. CDR3 DNA sequence: TGTGCCAGCTCACCAGACGGATCTAACTATGGCTACACCTTC. Translation gives CASSPDGSNYGYTF.

The rearrangement links TRBV6-6 to TRBJ1-3, with a weak D call TRBD1 (5 bases). This CDR3 contains 14 residues. V gave up 4 bases and J gave up 7 bases, with 14 bases separating them. Per germline, CDR1 MNHNY and CDR2 SVGAGI (reference sequence). This CDR3 reads CASSSGPGLNTIYF. The CDR3 coding sequence is TGTGCCAGCAGTTCAGGACCGGGACTCAACACCATATATTTT.

The rearrangement uses TRBV6-5 and TRBJ1-5; 8 nucleotides agree with TRBD1. J gave up 0 bases and V 6 bases, and 4 bases lay outside the gene matches. The CDR3 spans 15 residues. Germline assignment: CDR1 MNHEY and CDR2 SVGAGI. This chain's CDR3 is CASRPTGDSNQPQHF. CDR3 sequence (DNA): TGTGCCAGCAGACCGACAGGGGATAGCAATCAGCCCCAGCATTTT.

The gene calls are TRBV7-8 and TRBJ2-1; a possible D gene is TRBD2 (5 bases). The V end lost 5 bases, the J end lost 9 bases, and 11 bases lay between the germline ends. CDR1 is SGHVS and CDR2 is FQNEAQ in the germline V gene. The CDR3 is 12 amino acids. The CDR3 sequence: CASSLSVSEQFF. The CDR3 DNA reads TGTGCCAGCAGCCTTAGCGTATCTGAGCAGTTCTTC.

The V and J genes are TRBV27 and TRBJ1-2; 10 nucleotides agree with TRBD1. Germline CDR1 is MNHEY and CDR2 is SMNVEV (reference sequence). The CDR3 totals 12 residues. The V segment lost 9 bases and the J segment 8 bases; nucleotides outside the gene matches: 6. CDR3 nucleotides: TGTGCCAGTCGGACAGGGGGGCGCGGCTACACCTTC. Its protein is CASRTGGRGYTF.

The genes are TRBV19 and TRBJ1-2; D perhaps matches TRBD1 (6 bases). The CDR3 extends over 15 amino acids. Germline V CDR1 and CDR2: LNHDA, SQIVND (reference sequence). The ends were cut back, 1 base at V and 3 bases at J, with 12 bases in the middle. Written as DNA, the CDR3 is TGTGCCAGTAGTATAGCCCTAGGACAGTACTATGGCTACACCTTC. It translates to CASSIALGQYYGYTF.

As DNA, the CDR3 is TGTGCCAGCAGACCCCAAGCCTCTGGGGCCAACGTCCTGACTTTC. Residues: CASRPQASGANVLTF. This chain uses TRBV2 with TRBJ2-6; no reliable D call. Trimming stripped 6 bases from V and 0 bases from J, with 9 bases between. CDR3 length: 15 amino acids. The V gene's germline CDR1 is SNHLY and CDR2 FYNNEI.